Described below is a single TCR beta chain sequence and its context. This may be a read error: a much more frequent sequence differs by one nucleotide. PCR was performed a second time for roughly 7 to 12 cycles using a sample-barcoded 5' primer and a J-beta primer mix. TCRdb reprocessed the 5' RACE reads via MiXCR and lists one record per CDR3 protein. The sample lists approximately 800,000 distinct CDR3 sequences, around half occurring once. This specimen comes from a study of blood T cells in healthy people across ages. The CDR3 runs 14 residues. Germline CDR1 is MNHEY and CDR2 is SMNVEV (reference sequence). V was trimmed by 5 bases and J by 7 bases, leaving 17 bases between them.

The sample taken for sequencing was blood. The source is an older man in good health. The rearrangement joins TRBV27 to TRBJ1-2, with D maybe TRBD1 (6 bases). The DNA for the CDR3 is TGTGCCAGCAGTCTACAGGGAATCGGCGGTGGCTACACCTTC. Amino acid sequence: CASSLQGIGGGYTF.